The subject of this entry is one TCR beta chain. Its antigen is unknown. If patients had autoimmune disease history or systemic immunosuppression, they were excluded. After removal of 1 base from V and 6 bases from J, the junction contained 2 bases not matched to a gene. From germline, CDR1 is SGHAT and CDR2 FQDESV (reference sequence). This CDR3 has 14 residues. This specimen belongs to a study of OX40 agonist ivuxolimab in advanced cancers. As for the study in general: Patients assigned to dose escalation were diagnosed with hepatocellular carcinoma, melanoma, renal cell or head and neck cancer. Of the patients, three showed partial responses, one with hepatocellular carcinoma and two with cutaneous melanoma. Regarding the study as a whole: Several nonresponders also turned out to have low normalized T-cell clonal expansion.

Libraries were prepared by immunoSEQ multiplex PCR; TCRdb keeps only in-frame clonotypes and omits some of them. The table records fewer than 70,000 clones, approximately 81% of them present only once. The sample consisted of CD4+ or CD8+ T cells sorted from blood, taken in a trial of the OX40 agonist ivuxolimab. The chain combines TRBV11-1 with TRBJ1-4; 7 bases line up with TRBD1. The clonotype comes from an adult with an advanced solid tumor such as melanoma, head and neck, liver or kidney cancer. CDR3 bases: TGTGCCAGCAGCTTAGTAGGGACAGATGAAAAACTGTTTTTT. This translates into CASSLVGTDEKLFF.